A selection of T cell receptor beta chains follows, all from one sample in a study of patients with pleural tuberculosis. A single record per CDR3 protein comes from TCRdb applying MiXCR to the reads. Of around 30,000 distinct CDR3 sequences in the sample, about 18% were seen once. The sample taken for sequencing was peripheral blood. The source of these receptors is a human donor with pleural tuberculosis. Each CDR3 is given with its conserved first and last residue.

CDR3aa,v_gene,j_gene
CASITRQPEAGYTF,TRBV19,TRBJ1-2
CASSLVREAGTEAFF,TRBV7-6,TRBJ1-1
CATSVYTGELFF,TRBV24-1,TRBJ2-2
CASSLETVDGAFF,TRBV7-9,TRBJ1-1
CASSYAPSRSYEQYF,TRBV6-5,TRBJ2-7
CASSYPGVGNQPQHF,TRBV28,TRBJ1-5
CASSQPGQNMNTEAFF,TRBV6-1,TRBJ1-1
CASSPPVGEGAGELFF,TRBV4-2,TRBJ2-2
CASSPSRGYEQYF,TRBV28,TRBJ2-7
CASSFETNTEAFF,TRBV7-9,TRBJ1-1
CSARASGGNSPLHF,TRBV20-1,TRBJ1-6
CASSQARGWYEQYF,TRBV4-1,TRBJ2-7
CATSDTRSLPDTQYF,TRBV24-1,TRBJ2-3
CASSPPRDRGPANTEAFF,TRBV18,TRBJ1-1
CASSRSELAESASEQFF,TRBV3-1,TRBJ2-1
CASSQAPGVLNTEAFF,TRBV4-1,TRBJ1-1